What follows describes a single TCR beta chain. Enrolment of Seattle patients took place during active infection, and they were followed longitudinally. The data were taken from a study of blood T cell repertoires in COVID-19. CDR3 length: 14 amino acids. The germline V gene has CDR1 SGHTA and CDR2 FQGNSA. Trimming removed 3 bases from V and 1 base from J, with 7 bases in between. Using immunoSEQ multiplex PCR, the repertoire was profiled, and TCRdb retains in-frame clones only, with some absent. Counted here are some 29,000 clones, 80% to 90% occurring once; the ten biggest clones make up less than 35%.

Sequencing was done on a sample of peripheral blood. The origin of this receptor is a woman aged 80 or over with COVID-19, enrolled during active disease. The chain couples TRBV7-2 to TRBJ2-1; D is unresolved. CDR3 in DNA: TGTGCCAGCAGCTTCAGGAATTCCTACAATGAGCAGTTCTTC. Translated, it gives CASSFRNSYNEQFF.